These 10 T cell receptor beta chains originate from one sample sequenced in a study of shared T cell receptors in the human thymus. TCRdb's table, derived via immunoSEQ multiplex PCR, lists solely in-frame clones and lacks some. The table records some 720,000 clones, approximately 90% of them present only once. The same sample was also studied in work on human thymus T cells.

The material sequenced was thymocytes. These receptors originate from a boy in the first two years of life with a congenital heart defect.

The chain uses TRBV6-5 and TRBJ2-7, with 9 bases aligning to TRBD1. The V segment lost 2 bases and the J segment 5 bases; nucleotides outside the gene matches: 7. In germline, CDR1 is MNHEY, CDR2 SVGAGI. CDR3 size: 15 residues. The CDR3 reads CASSYRQGVRNEQYF. DNA for the CDR3: TGTGCCAGCAGTTACCGACAGGGGGTAAGAAACGAGCAGTACTTC.

V usage is TRBV30 and J usage is TRBJ1-1, with 8 positions matching TRBD1. Germline trimming cut 2 bases from V and 2 bases from J; bases unmatched to any gene: 10. The germline V gene has CDR1 GTSNPN and CDR2 SVGIG (reference sequence). The CDR3 runs 16 residues. The CDR3 protein is CAWSPPADRENTEAFF. Written as DNA, the CDR3 is TGTGCCTGGAGTCCCCCCGCGGACAGGGAAAACACTGAAGCTTTCTTT.

The chain employs TRBV5-4 and TRBJ2-5; D is ambiguous. Looked up from germline, CDR1 is SGHNT and CDR2 is YYREEE (reference sequence). The CDR3 covers 14 residues. V was cut by 3 bases and J by 2 bases, with 11 bases left in between. CDR3 sequence reads: CASSCKESQETQYF. The CDR3 nucleotides read TGTGCCAGCAGCTGCAAGGAGAGTCAAGAGACCCAGTACTTC.

The chain has TRBV30 and TRBJ2-6, with 8 bases matching TRBD1. Germline trimming cut 3 bases from V and 0 bases from J; bases unmatched to any gene: 7. CDR1 GTSNPN and CDR2 SVGIG come from the germline V gene (reference sequence). The CDR3 totals 17 residues. CDR3 protein: CAWRSGQVLSGANVLTF. The CDR3 DNA reads as TGTGCCTGGAGGTCGGGACAGGTCCTCTCTGGGGCCAACGTCCTGACTTTC.

The V and J genes are TRBV2 and TRBJ1-5; D is possibly TRBD1 (5 bases). CDR1 is SNHLY, CDR2 FYNNEI, per germline. V was trimmed by 4 bases and J by 0 bases, leaving 10 bases between them. This CDR3 contains 15 residues. CDR3 DNA sequence: TGTGCCAGCAGTGTACGACAGTATAGCAATCAGCCCCAGCATTTT. It is translated as CASSVRQYSNQPQHF.

The chain carries TRBV29-1 and TRBJ2-7, with 7 bases fitting TRBD1. Germline-derived CDR1 and CDR2 are SQVTM and ANQGSEA. The V gene end was trimmed by 6 bases and the J gene end by 4 bases; junction bases not matched to a gene: 9. CDR3 length: 13 amino acids. The CDR3 here is CSVERQGGYEQYF. For the CDR3, the DNA is TGCAGCGTAGAAAGACAGGGCGGGTACGAGCAGTACTTC.

This sequence joins TRBV7-2 and TRBJ2-7; 11 nucleotides align to TRBD2. Trimming removed 5 bases from V and 4 bases from J; junction bases left unmatched: 7. Germline assignment: CDR1 SGHTA and CDR2 FQGNSA. The CDR3 consists of 15 residues. CDR3 coding DNA: TGTGCCAGCAGCCATAGCGGGAGGGCTTGGTACGAGCAGTACTTC. As protein: CASSHSGRAWYEQYF.

This chain uses TRBV9 with TRBJ1-2, with 8 bases matching TRBD1. Germline V CDR1 and CDR2: SGDLS, YYNGEE. The J segment lost 6 bases and the V segment lost 3 bases, leaving 13 bases of the junction unmatched. The CDR3 is 16 residues long. For the CDR3, the DNA is TGTGCCAGCAGCGGGCAGGACAGGGCTTGGGGGGATGGCTACACCTTC. Its protein is CASSGQDRAWGDGYTF.

This rearrangement joins TRBV7-6 to TRBJ2-7; 10 bases are a match to TRBD2. CDR3 size: 17 residues. The germline V gene has CDR1 SGHVS and CDR2 FNYEAQ. With V trimmed by 1 base and J by 4 bases, 10 bases remained unmatched. The DNA of the CDR3 is TGTGCCAGCAGCTTAGAGGGGGTCGGACTAGCGGTTTACGAGCAGTACTTC. Protein product: CASSLEGVGLAVYEQYF.

This chain uses TRBV7-9 with TRBJ1-3, with 7 positions matching TRBD1. The V gene end was trimmed by 5 bases and the J gene end by 0 bases; junction bases not matched to a gene: 13. The CDR3 is made up of 18 amino acids. CDR1 and CDR2 (germline): SEHNR, FQNEAQ (reference sequence). The CDR3 spells CASSARGPPSLSGNTIYF. Written as DNA, the CDR3 is TGTGCCAGCAGCGCGAGGGGGCCACCCTCGCTCTCTGGAAACACCATATATTTT.